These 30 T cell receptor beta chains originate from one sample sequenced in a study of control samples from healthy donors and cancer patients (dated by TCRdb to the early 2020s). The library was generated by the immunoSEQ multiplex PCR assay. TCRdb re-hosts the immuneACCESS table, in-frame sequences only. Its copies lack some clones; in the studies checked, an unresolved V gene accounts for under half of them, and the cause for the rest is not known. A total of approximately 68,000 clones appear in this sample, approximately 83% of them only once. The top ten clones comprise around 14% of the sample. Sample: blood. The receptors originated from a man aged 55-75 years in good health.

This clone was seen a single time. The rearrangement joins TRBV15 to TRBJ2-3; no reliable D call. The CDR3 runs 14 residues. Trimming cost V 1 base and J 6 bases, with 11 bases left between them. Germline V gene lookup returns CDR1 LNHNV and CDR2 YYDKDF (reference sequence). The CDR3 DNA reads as TGTGCCACCAGCAGAGTTGAGCCCCGGGATACGCAGTATTTT. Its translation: CATSRVEPRDTQYF.

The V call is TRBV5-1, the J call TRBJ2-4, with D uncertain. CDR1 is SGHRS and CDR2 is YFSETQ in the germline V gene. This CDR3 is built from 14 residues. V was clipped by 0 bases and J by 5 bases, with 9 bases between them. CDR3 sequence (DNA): TGCGCCAGCAGCTTGGATGCGTACCAAAACATTCAGTACTTC. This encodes CASSLDAYQNIQYF.

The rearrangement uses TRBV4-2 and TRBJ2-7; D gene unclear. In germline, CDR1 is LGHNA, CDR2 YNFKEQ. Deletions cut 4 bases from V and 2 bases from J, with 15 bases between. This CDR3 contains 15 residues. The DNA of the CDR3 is TGTGCCAGCAGCCCGTCTGGTATCGGACCCTACGAGCAGTACTTC. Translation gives CASSPSGIGPYEQYF.

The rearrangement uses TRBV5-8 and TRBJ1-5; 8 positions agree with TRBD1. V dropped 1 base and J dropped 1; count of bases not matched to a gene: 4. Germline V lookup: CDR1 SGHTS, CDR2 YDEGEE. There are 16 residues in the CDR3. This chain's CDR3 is CASSLRQGASNQPQHF. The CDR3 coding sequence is TGTGCCAGCAGCTTGCGGCAGGGGGCAAGCAATCAGCCCCAGCATTTT.

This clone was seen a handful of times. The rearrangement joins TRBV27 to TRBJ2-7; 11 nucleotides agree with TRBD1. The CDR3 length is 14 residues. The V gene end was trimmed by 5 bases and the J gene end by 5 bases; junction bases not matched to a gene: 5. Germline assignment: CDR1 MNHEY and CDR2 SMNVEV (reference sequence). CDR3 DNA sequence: TGTGCCAGCAGTCCAGGGACAGGGGGAAACGAGCAGTACTTC. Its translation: CASSPGTGGNEQYF.

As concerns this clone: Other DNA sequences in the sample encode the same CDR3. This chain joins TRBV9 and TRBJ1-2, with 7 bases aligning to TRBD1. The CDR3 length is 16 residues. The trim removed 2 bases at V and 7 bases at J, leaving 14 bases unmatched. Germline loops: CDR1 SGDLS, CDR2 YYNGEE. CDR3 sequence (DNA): TGTGCCAGCAGCGTCTCACAACAGGGGATGGGGGGTGGCTACACCTTC. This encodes CASSVSQQGMGGGYTF.

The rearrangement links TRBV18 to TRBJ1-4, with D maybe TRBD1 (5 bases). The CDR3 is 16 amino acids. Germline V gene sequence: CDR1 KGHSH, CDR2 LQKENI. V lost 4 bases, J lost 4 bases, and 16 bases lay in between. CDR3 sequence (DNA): TGTGCCAGCTCACGACGGGGGGAGACCTTTAATGAAAAACTGTTTTTT. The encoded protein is CASSRRGETFNEKLFF.

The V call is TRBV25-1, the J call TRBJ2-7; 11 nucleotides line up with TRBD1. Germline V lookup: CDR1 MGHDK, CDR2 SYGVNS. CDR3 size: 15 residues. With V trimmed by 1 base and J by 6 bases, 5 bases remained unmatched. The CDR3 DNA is TGTGCCAGCAGTGAATTCGGGACAGGGGGTGGCGAGCAGTACTTC. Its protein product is CASSEFGTGGGEQYF.

The CDR3 sequence is CASSPGTGGSYEQYF. The CDR3 bases are TGTGCCAGCAGTCCCGGGACAGGGGGCTCCTACGAGCAGTACTTC. This chain connects TRBV7-9 to TRBJ2-7, with 11 bases fitting TRBD1. This CDR3 is built from 15 residues. CDR1 and CDR2 from the germline V gene are SEHNR and FQNEAQ (reference sequence). The V gene end was trimmed by 6 bases and the J gene end by 0 bases; junction bases not matched to a gene: 4.

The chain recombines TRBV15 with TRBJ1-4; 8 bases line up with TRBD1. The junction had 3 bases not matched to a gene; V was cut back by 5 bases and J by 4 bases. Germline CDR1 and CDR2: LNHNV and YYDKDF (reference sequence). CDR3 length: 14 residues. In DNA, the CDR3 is TGTGCCACCAGCCCGGGACAGGTTAATGAAAAACTGTTTTTT. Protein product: CATSPGQVNEKLFF.

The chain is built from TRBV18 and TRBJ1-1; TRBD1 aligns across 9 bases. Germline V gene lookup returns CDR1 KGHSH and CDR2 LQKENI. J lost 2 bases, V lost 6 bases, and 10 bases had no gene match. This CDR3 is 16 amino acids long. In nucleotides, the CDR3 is TGTGCCAGCTCCCTCGGACAGGGGTGGTTTAACACTGAAGCTTTCTTT. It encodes CASSLGQGWFNTEAFF.

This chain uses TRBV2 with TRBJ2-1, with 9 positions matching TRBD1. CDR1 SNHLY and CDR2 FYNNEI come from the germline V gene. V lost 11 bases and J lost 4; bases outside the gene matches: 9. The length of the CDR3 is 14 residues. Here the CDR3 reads CASDRDRVYNEQFF. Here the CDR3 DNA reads TGTGCCTCCGACCGGGACAGGGTTTACAATGAGCAGTTCTTC.

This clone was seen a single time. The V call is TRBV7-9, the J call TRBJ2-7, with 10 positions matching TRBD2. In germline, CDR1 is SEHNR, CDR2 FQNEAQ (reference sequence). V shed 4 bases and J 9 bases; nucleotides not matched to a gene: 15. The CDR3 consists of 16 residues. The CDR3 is CASSSPLASGSSGQYF. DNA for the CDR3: TGTGCCAGCAGCTCCCCCTTGGCTAGCGGGAGTAGTGGGCAGTACTTC.

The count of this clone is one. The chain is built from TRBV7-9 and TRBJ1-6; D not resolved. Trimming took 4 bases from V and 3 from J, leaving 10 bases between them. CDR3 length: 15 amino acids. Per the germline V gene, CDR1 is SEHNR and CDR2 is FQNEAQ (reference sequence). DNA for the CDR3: TGTGCCAGCAGCTCCACCACGGGCTATAATTCACCCCTCCACTTT. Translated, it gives CASSSTTGYNSPLHF.

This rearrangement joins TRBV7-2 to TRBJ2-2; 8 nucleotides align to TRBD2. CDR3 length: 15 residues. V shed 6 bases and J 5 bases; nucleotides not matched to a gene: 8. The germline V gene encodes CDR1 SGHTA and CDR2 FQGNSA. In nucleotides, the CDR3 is TGTGCCAGCAGTTTGAACGGGAGGGGAACCGGGGAGCTGTTTTTT. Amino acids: CASSLNGRGTGELFF.

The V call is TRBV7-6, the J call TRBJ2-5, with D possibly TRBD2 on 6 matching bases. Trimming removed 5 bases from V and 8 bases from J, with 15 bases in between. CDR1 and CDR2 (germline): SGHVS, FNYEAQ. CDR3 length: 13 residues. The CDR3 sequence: CASSVMGGGTQYF. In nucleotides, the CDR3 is TGTGCCAGCAGCGTCATGGGGGGTGGAACCCAGTACTTC.

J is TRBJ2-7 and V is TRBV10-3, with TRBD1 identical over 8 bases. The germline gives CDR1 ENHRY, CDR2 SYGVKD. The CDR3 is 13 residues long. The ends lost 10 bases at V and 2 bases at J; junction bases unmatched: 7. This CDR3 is CATRQGSTYEQYF. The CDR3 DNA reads TGTGCCACCCGACAGGGGTCTACCTACGAGCAGTACTTC.

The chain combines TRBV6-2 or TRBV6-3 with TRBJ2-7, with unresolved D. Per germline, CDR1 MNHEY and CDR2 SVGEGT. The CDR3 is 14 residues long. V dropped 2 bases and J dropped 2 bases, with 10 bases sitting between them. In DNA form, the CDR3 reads TGTGCCAGCAGTTACACCCCTACAGCCTACGAGCAGTACTTC. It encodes CASSYTPTAYEQYF.

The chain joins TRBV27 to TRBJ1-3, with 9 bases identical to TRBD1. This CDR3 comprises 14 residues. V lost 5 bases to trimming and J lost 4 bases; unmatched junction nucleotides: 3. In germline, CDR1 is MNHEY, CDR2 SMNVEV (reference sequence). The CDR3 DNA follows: TGTGCCAGCAGTGCACAGGGGGCGGGAAACACCATATATTTT. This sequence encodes CASSAQGAGNTIYF.

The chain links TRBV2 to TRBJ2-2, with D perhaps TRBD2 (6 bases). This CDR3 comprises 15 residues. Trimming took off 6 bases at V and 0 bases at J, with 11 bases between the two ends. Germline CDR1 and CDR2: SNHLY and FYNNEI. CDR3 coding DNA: TGTGCCAGCAGGGCGGGACTTTCGAACACCGGGGAGCTGTTTTTT. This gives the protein CASRAGLSNTGELFF.

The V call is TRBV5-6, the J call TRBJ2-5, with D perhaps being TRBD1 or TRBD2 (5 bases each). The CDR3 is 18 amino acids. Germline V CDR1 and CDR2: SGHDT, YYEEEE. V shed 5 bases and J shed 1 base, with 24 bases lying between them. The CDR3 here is CASSISPGPLNPQETQYF. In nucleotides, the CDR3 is TGTGCCAGCAGTATATCTCCGGGACCCCTAAACCCCCAAGAGACCCAGTACTTC.

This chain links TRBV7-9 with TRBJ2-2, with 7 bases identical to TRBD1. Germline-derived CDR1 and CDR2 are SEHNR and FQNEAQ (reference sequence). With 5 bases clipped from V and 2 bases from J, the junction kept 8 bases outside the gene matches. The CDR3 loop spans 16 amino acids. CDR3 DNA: TGTGCCAGCAGCCCGCGACAGGGCCCCAACACCGGGGAGCTGTTTTTT. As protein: CASSPRQGPNTGELFF.

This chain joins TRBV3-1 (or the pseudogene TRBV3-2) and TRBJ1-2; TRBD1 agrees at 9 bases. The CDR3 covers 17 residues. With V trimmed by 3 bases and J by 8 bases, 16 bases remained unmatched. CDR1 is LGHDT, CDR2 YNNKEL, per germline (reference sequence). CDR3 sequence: CASSQRPRDRGDYGYTF. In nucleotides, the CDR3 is TGTGCCAGCAGCCAGAGGCCAAGAGACAGGGGGGATTACGGCTACACCTTC.

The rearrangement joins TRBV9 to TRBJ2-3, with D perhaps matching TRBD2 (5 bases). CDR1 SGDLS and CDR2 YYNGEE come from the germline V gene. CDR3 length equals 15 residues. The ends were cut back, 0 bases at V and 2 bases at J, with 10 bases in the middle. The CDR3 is CASSVGVGNTDTQYF. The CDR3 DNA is TGTGCCAGCAGCGTAGGGGTCGGGAACACAGATACGCAGTATTTT. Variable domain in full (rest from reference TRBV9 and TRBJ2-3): DSGVTQTPKHLITATGQRVTLRCSPRSGDLSVYWYQQSLDQGLQFLIQYYNGEERAKGNILERFSAQQFPDLHSELNLSSLELGDSALYFCASSVGVGNTDTQYFGPGTRLTVL.

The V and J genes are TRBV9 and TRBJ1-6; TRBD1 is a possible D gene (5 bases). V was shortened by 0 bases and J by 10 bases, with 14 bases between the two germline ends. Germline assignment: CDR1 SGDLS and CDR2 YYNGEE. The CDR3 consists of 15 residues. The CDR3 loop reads CASSVGPGLYSPLHF. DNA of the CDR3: TGTGCCAGCAGCGTAGGTCCAGGGCTTTACTCACCCCTCCACTTT.

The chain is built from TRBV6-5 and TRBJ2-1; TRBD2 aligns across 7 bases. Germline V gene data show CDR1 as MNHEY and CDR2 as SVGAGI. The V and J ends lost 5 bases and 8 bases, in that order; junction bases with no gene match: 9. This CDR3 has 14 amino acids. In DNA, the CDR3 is TGTGCCAGCAGTCTTGCGGGAGTAGTTGATGAGCAGTTCTTC. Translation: CASSLAGVVDEQFF.

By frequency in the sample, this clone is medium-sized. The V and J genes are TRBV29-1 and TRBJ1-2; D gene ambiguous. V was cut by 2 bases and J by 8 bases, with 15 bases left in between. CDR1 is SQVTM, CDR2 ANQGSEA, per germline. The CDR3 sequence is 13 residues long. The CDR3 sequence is CSVESKTLGGYTF. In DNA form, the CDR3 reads TGCAGCGTTGAATCCAAAACTCTGGGGGGCTACACCTTC.

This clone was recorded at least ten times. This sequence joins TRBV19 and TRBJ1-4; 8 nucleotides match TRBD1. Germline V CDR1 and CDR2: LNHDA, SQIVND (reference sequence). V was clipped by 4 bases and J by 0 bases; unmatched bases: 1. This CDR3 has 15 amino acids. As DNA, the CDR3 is TGTGCCAGTAGTAAACAGGGGGCAACTAATGAAAAACTGTTTTTT. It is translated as CASSKQGATNEKLFF.

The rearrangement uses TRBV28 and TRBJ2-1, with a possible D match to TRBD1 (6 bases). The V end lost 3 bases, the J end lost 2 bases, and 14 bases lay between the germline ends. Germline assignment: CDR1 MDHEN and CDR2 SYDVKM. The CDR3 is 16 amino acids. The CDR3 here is CASSLDIGTTYNEQFF. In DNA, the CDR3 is TGTGCCAGCAGTTTGGACATCGGGACAACCTACAATGAGCAGTTCTTC.

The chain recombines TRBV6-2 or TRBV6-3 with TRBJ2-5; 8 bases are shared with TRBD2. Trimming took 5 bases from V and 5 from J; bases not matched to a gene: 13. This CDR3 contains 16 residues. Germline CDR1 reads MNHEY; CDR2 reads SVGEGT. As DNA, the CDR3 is TGTGCCAGCAGTCCCCGGGGAAGCGGGAGTAGGGAGACCCAGTACTTC. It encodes CASSPRGSGSRETQYF.